This T cell receptor (beta chain) was captured by sequencing in a study of cytomegalovirus exposure and HLA in healthy donors. The study's findings and limits: The classifier, whose performance was assessed in both the original and validation cohorts, reportedly diagnosed cytomegalovirus status with high specificity and sensitivity. For TCR beta chains, V- and J-gene trimming was later linked to a missense DCLRE1C variant.

V was trimmed by 7 bases and J by 0 bases, leaving 9 bases between them. CDR1 is MDHEN, CDR2 SYDVKM, per germline. The CDR3 has 13 residues. Points on this clone: Its antigen remains unidentified.

It was with 60 Vbeta and 13 Jbeta primers that the PCR ran. Using immunoSEQ multiplex PCR, the repertoire was profiled, and TCRdb retains in-frame clones only, with some absent. This table has 180,000 or so clones, around nine tenths appearing once. The origin of this receptor is a woman aged 25 to 45 in good health and CMV-seronegative. V usage is TRBV28 and J usage is TRBJ1-1; D ambiguous. Input material: PBMCs. CDR3 coding DNA: TGTGCCAGCAAAGAGGCGATGAACACTGAAGCTTTCTTT. Amino acids: CASKEAMNTEAFF.